This TCR beta chain was sequenced during a study of Tregs in tolerant kidney transplant recipients (dated by TCRdb to about 2019). About the full investigation: The study used TCRbeta sequencing to identify donor-specific regulatory T cells before combined kidney and bone marrow transplantation, then tracked those cells after transplant. Several methods of expanding Tregs specific for an allogeneic donor were compared by TCRbeta repertoire sequencing in a few healthy controls. The full study reports these points: Biological reproducibility was not directly assessed, although technical replication error appeared to be minimal. Because only a small number of patients were included, the study had limitations, and the results will need to be validated in larger populations as well as under other immunosuppression protocols. Expanding Tregs with activated donor B cells appeared to identify the most biologically relevant and donor-specific TCRbeta repertoire.

Of note for this clone: This receptor's antigen is unknown. No clone much larger than this one lies a single base away; base qualities are absent.

Genomic DNA was extracted from sorted cells with the QIAGEN DNeasy Blood and Tissue Kit for TCRbeta CDR3 sequencing. Through immunoSEQ, high-throughput TCRbeta CDR3 sequencing was done commercially, including PCR amplification with internal controls and bias correction. Regarding the original processing steps: Unique productive TCRbeta sequences were defined by CDR3 nucleotide sequence where primers matched, and otherwise by CDR3 amino acid sequence together with Vbeta and Jbeta genes. To correct for sorting error, sequences found in more than one sorted population at a frequency ratio of 2:1 or less were discarded, and the remaining shared sequences were assigned to the population with the higher frequency. A sequence counted as donor-reactive if, in CFSE-low cells, the sequence had a frequency of at least 0.01% and was expanded at least 5-fold compared with unstimulated cells. Repertoire divergence was quantified by Jensen-Shannon divergence calculated from the top 100 TCRbeta sequences ranked by frequency. For any sample with multiple sequencing runs, sorting error was corrected in each run separately before the runs were pooled. TCRdb obtained this table from immuneACCESS and retained in-frame rearrangements with V and J assigned. These tables miss some clones; where compared with another copy, unresolved V genes account for less than half of the shortfall, and the remainder is unexplained. The V and J calls and the clone size are those of that table, but D and trimming were determined from the DNA. Within this sample are 240,000 or so clones, with about 80% of them counted one time only. The top ten clonotypes cover around 0.64% of the sample.

The CDR3 runs 17 amino acids, cysteine and phenylalanine included. Of all the DNA, just the CDR3 is kept, 51 bases in frame from base 1. The CDR1 and CDR2 encoded by the germline V gene are LGHNA and YNFKEQ. V lost 0 bases and J lost 6 bases, and the count of bases not matched to a germline gene is 10. Thawed PBMCs were FACS-sorted into unstimulated Tregs (CD4+CD25+CD127-), CD4+ non-Tregs (CD4+CD25-), CD4 cells and CD8 cells. Blood from healthy controls was obtained either as purchased buffy coats or from healthy volunteers. Healthy control blood was separated into PBMCs by Ficoll density gradient and cryopreserved, and patient PBMCs were collected both before and after transplant.

The chain employs TRBV4-2 and TRBJ2-1, with 8 junctional bases fitting TRBD1. Sequencing was carried out using CD4+ T cells from blood. The sequence was collected from a human donor in good health. CDR3 reads: CASSQDTGRGLRNEQFF. The sequenced DNA is TGTGCCAGCAGCCAAGATACCGGCAGGGGGCTTCGCAATGAGCAGTTCTTC.